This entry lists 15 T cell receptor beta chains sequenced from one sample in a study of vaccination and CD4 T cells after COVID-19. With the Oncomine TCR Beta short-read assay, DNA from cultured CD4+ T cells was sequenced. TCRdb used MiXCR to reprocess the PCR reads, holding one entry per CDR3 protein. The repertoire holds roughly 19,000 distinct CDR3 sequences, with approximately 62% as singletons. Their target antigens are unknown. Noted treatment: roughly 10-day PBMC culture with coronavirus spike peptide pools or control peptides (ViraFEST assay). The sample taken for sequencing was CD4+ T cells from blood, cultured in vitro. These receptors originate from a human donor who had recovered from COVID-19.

DNA of the CDR3: TGCAGCGTTGCTGACATAACCTATGGCTACACCTTC. This sequence encodes CSVADITYGYTF. The chain couples TRBV29-1 to TRBJ1-2, with D unclear. Germline V gene lookup returns CDR1 SQVTM and CDR2 ANQGSEA. V lost 4 bases to trimming and J lost 4 bases, with 10 bases between them. The CDR3 length is 12 residues.

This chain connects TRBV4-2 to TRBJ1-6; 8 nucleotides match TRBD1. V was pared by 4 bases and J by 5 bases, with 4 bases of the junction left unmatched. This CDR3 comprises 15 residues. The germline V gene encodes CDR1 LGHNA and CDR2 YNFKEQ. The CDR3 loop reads CASSPGTGHNSPLHF. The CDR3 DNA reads TGTGCCAGCAGCCCCGGGACAGGTCATAATTCACCCCTCCACTTT.

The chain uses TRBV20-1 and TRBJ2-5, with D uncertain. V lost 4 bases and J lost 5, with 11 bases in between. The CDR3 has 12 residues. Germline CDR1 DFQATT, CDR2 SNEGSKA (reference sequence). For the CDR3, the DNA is TGCAGTGCTACCCCCCAGGAGGAGACCCAGTACTTC. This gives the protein CSATPQEETQYF.

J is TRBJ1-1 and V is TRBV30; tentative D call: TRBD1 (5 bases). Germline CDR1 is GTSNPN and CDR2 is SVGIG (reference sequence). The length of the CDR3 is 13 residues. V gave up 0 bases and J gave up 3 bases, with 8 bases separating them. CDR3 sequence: CAWSVMGDTEAFF. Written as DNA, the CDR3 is TGTGCCTGGAGTGTAATGGGGGACACTGAAGCTTTCTTT. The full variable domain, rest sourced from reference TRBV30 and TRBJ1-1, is SQTIHQWPATLVQPVGSPLSLECTVEGTSNPNLYWYRQAAGRGLQLLFYSVGIGQISSEVPQNLSASRPQDRQFILSSKKLLLSDSGFYLCAWSVMGDTEAFFGQGTRLTVV.

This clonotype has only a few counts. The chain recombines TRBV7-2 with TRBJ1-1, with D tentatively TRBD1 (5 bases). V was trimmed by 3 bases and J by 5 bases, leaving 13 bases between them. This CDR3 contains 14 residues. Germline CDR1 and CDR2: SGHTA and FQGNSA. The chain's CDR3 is CASSFLGGGTEAFF. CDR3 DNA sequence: TGTGCCAGCAGCTTCCTCGGGGGAGGGACTGAAGCTTTCTTT.

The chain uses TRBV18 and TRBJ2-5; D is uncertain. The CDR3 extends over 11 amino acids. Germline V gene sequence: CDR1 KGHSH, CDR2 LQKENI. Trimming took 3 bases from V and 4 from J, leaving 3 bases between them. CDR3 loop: CASSPGETQYF. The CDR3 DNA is TGTGCCAGCTCACCGGGAGAGACCCAGTACTTC.

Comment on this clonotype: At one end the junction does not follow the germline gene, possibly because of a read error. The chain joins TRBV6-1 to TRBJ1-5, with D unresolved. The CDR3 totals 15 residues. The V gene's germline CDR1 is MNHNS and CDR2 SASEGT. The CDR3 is CAISEHGPRNQPQHF. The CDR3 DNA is TGTGCCATCAGTGAGCACGGACCGCGCAATCAGCCCCAGCATTTT.

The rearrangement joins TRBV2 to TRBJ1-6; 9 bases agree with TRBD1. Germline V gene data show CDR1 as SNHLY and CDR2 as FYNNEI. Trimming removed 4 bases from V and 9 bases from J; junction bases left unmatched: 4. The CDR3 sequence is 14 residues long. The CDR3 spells CASSVDRGGSPLHF. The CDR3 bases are TGTGCCAGCAGTGTGGACAGGGGAGGTTCACCCCTCCACTTT.

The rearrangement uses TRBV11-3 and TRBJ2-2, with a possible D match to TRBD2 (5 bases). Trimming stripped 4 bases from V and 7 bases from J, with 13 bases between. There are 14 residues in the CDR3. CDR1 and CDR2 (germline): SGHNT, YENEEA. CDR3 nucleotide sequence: TGTGCCAGCAGCTCCGGACGGGGTAACGGGGAGCTGTTTTTT. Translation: CASSSGRGNGELFF.

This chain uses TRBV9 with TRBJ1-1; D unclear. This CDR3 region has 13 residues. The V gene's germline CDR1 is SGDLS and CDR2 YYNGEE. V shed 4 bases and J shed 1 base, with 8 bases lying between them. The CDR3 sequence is CASSLQPNTEAFF. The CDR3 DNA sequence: TGTGCCAGCAGCCTCCAGCCGAACACTGAAGCTTTCTTT. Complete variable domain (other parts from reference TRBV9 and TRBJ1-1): DSGVTQTPKHLITATGQRVTLRCSPRSGDLSVYWYQQSLDQGLQFLIQYYNGEERAKGNILERFSAQQFPDLHSELNLSSLELGDSALYFCASSLQPNTEAFFGQGTRLTVV.

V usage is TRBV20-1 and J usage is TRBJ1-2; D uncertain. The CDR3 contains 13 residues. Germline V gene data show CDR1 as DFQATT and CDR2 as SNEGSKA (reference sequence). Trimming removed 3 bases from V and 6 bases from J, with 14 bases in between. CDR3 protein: CSARAGERNGYTF. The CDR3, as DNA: TGCAGTGCTAGGGCGGGTGAACGTAATGGCTACACCTTC.

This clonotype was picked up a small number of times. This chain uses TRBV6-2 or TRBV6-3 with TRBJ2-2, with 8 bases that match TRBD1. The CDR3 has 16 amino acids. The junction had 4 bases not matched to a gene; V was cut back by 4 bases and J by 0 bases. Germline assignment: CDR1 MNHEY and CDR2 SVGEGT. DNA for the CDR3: TGTGCCAGCAGTTCCGACAGGGGAACGAACACCGGGGAGCTGTTTTTT. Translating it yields CASSSDRGTNTGELFF.

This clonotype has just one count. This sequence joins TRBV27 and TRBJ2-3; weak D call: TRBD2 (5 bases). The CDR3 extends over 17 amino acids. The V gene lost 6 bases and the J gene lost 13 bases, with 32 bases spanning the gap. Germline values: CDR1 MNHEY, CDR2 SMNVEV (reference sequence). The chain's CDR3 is CASRKDLLTLAQQEEYF. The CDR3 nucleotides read TGTGCCAGCAGGAAAGACCTGTTGACTCTAGCACAGCAGGAGGAGTATTTT.

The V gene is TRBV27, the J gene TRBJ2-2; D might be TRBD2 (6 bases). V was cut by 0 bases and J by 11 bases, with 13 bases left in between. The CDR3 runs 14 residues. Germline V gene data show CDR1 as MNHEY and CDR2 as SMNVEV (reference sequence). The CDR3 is CASSLSAGRSELFF. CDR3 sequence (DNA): TGTGCCAGCAGTTTATCGGCGGGAAGAAGTGAGCTGTTTTTT.

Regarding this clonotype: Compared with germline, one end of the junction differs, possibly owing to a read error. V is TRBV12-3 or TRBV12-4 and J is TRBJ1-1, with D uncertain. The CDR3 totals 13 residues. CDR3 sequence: CASSSFTNTEAFF. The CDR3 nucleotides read TGTGCCAGTAGTTCGTTTACGAACACTGAAGCTTTCTTT.